The rows below give T cell receptor beta chains drawn from one sample of a study of cytotoxic CD8 clonotypes in ibrutinib-treated CLL. The repertoire was sequenced with immunoSEQ multiplex PCR; TCRdb's copy has only in-frame clones and lacks some. The sample lists a few hundred thousand clones, 60% to 80% seen once, with 6.3% in the top ten. The sequencing here drew on PBMCs, taken after 36 months of ibrutinib treatment. These receptors originate from a human donor with chronic lymphocytic leukemia. Both conserved end residues are part of each CDR3. D genes are given only for firm matches. Only part of the rows carry a size: once, few, many, or a class if the clone is expanded.

TRBV7-2,TRBD2,TRBJ2-7,.,TGTGCCAGCAGCAGAATACTAGCGGGGGGGCATATCTACGAGCAGTACTTC,CASSRILAGGHIYEQYF
TRBV4-3,.,TRBJ2-3,.,TGCGCCAGCAGCCAAGATCGTCCCCCTAGCACAGATACGCAGTATTTT,CASSQDRPPSTDTQYF
TRBV9,.,TRBJ2-2,.,TGTGCCAGCAGCTCCCTCTTCAGGGGAACCGGGGAGCTGTTTTTT,CASSSLFRGTGELFF
TRBV5-5,TRBD2,TRBJ2-5,.,TGTGCCAGCAGCTTGGGGTCGACTAGCGGTGGTCAAGTGACCCAGTACTTC,CASSLGSTSGGQVTQYF
TRBV18,TRBD2,TRBJ2-1,.,TGTGCCAGCTCACTACCGTTTAGCGGGAACTCATACAATGAGCAGTTCTTC,CASSLPFSGNSYNEQFF
TRBV7-3,.,TRBJ2-3,.,TGTGCCAGCAGCTTATCGCTAACGGCAGATACGCAGTATTTT,CASSLSLTADTQYF
TRBV2,TRBD2,TRBJ2-7,.,TGTGCCAGCAGTGTGGGAGGGAAGAGCTCCTACGAGCAGTACTTC,CASSVGGKSSYEQYF
TRBV5-1,TRBD1,TRBJ1-2,few,TGCGCCAGCAGCCCTCCCGACAGGGGACTCCATGGCTACACCTTC,CASSPPDRGLHGYTF
TRBV15,TRBD1,TRBJ2-7,.,TGTGCCACCAGCAGAGGGACAGGGGTAACCTACGAGCAGTACTTC,CATSRGTGVTYEQYF
TRBV18,.,TRBJ1-5,.,TGTGCCAGCTCACCCACAGAGAATCAGCCCCAGCATTTT,CASSPTENQPQHF
TRBV5-1,TRBD1,TRBJ1-1,.,TGCGCCAGCAGCCTGGGACAGGACACCATGAACACTGAAGCTTTCTTT,CASSLGQDTMNTEAFF
TRBV14,.,TRBJ1-2,.,TGTGCCAGCAGCCCGGACTTTAACTATGGCTACACCTTC,CASSPDFNYGYTF
TRBV2,TRBD2,TRBJ2-1,.,TGTGCCAGCAGGGAGCGGGGGGGCCAGTACAATGAGCAGTTCTTC,CASRERGGQYNEQFF
TRBV2,.,TRBJ1-1,.,TGTGCCTCCATGAGACAGTTTCCGAACACTGAAGCTTTCTTT,CASMRQFPNTEAFF
TRBV28,.,TRBJ2-5,.,TGTGCCAGCAGTCCACCGGGCGGTCAAGAGACCCAGTACTTC,CASSPPGGQETQYF
TRBV6-1,.,TRBJ1-5,.,TGTGCCAGCAGTGTGGTGGACAGCTATAATCAGCCCCAGCATTTT,CASSVVDSYNQPQHF
TRBV4-1,.,TRBJ1-5,few,TGCGCCAGCAGCCAAGAGGGAGGGTTTTTTTGGCCCCAGCATTTT,CASSQEGGFFWPQHF
TRBV6-5,.,TRBJ2-3,few,TGTGCCAGCAAGGATGCGCCTAGCACAGATACGCAGTATTTT,CASKDAPSTDTQYF
TRBV2,.,TRBJ1-2,few,TGTGCCAGCAACCCGGAAGCTCCTTATGGCTACACCTTC,CASNPEAPYGYTF
TRBV27,TRBD1,TRBJ2-7,.,TGTGCCAGCAGCAAGACAGGGGCGTCCTACGAGCAGTACTTC,CASSKTGASYEQYF
TRBV6-5,TRBD1,TRBJ2-1,.,TGTGCCAGCAGCTTAACCGGGACAGGGTGGAATGAGCAGTTCTTC,CASSLTGTGWNEQFF